These 10 T cell receptor beta chains were sequenced from one sample in a study of blood T cell repertoires in COVID-19. TCRdb's table, derived via immunoSEQ multiplex PCR, lists solely in-frame clones and lacks some. Of about 200,000 clones listed, 89% are singletons. Sequencing was performed on PBMCs or T cells enriched from blood (not recorded which). These receptors came from a young woman who had recovered from COVID-19.

The V call is TRBV7-9, the J call TRBJ1-1, with no clear D. The CDR3 loop spans 14 amino acids. Germline-derived CDR1 and CDR2 are SEHNR and FQNEAQ (reference sequence). V was clipped by 3 bases and J by 1 base, with 9 bases between them. Written as DNA, the CDR3 is TGTGCCAGCAGCTTCCACGCAGGGAACACTGAAGCTTTCTTT. Its translation: CASSFHAGNTEAFF.

The chain has TRBV5-1 and TRBJ1-2; tentatively, D is TRBD1 (5 bases). Trimming removed 0 bases at V and 7 bases at J, with 16 bases between. The germline CDR1 and CDR2 sequences are SGHRS and YFSETQ. CDR3 length equals 15 residues. The CDR3 sequence is CASSLVAGPTGGYTF. In DNA, the CDR3 is TGCGCCAGCAGCTTGGTGGCGGGACCCACGGGTGGCTACACCTTC.

This clone was seen a handful of times. The rearrangement joins TRBV7-7 to TRBJ2-5; TRBD2 aligns across 7 bases. The CDR3 consists of 15 residues. The ends lost 5 bases at V and 5 bases at J; junction bases unmatched: 11. Germline CDR1 reads SSHAT; CDR2 reads FNYEAQ (reference sequence). The CDR3, as DNA: TGTGCCAGCAGCCCCCTCGGAGCAGCGGGGGAGACCCAGTACTTC. Amino acid sequence: CASSPLGAAGETQYF.

V gene TRBV6-5 combines with J gene TRBJ2-1; D might be TRBD2 (5 bases). CDR3 length: 14 residues. The V end lost 3 bases, the J end lost 3 bases, and 9 bases lay between the germline ends. Per germline, CDR1 MNHEY and CDR2 SVGAGI. For the CDR3, the DNA is TGTGCCAGCAGTTATTCCCGGGGCTACAATGAGCAGTTCTTC. Translated, it gives CASSYSRGYNEQFF.

The rearrangement links TRBV24-1 to TRBJ2-2; 9 bases fit TRBD1. The CDR3 covers 16 residues. Germline CDR1 KGHDR, CDR2 SFDVKD. The V gene end was trimmed by 7 bases and the J gene end by 6 bases; junction bases not matched to a gene: 11. The CDR3 sequence: CATSQTTGGAPGELFF. The DNA of the CDR3 is TGTGCCACCAGCCAAACCACAGGGGGCGCCCCCGGGGAGCTGTTTTTT.

CDR3 protein: CARGDEKLFF. The CDR3 nucleotides are TGTGCCAGAGGGGATGAAAAACTGTTTTTT. The chain recombines TRBV19 with TRBJ1-4; TRBD1 might be the D (5 bases). V lost 9 bases to trimming and J lost 6 bases, with 5 bases between them. The germline V gene has CDR1 LNHDA and CDR2 SQIVND (reference sequence). The CDR3 has 10 residues.

This chain links TRBV6-5 with TRBJ1-3; 7 positions match TRBD1. The CDR3 covers 14 residues. V lost 6 bases, J lost 2 bases, and 4 bases stayed unmatched. CDR1 MNHEY and CDR2 SVGAGI come from the germline V gene. CDR3 nucleotide sequence: TGTGCCAGCAGATTCGACAGGGCTGGAAACACCATATATTTT. Translated, it gives CASRFDRAGNTIYF.

The V and J genes are TRBV7-9 and TRBJ1-2; possible D gene TRBD1, 6 bases. The CDR3 runs to 13 residues. Trimming shortened V by 7 bases and J by 6 bases, and 15 bases separated the two germline ends. Germline V lookup: CDR1 SEHNR, CDR2 FQNEAQ (reference sequence). CDR3 loop: CASTPQGPNGYTF. As DNA, the CDR3 is TGTGCCAGCACCCCACAGGGTCCGAATGGCTACACCTTC.

The chain couples TRBV7-9 to TRBJ2-1; D uncertain. The V gene's germline CDR1 is SEHNR and CDR2 FQNEAQ (reference sequence). This CDR3 is 15 amino acids long. Between the trimmed V and J ends, which lost 5 bases and 0 bases, there was a span of 11 bases. This chain's CDR3 is CASSPRLTSYNEQFF. CDR3 DNA: TGTGCCAGCAGCCCCAGACTGACCTCCTACAATGAGCAGTTCTTC. Full variable domain (outside the CDR3, taken from reference TRBV7-9 and TRBJ2-1): DTGVSQNPRHKITKRGQNVTFRCDPISEHNRLYWYRQTLGQGPEFLTYFQNEAQLEKSRLLSDRFSAERPKGSFSTLEIQRTEQGDSAMYLCASSPRLTSYNEQFFGPGTRLTVL.

J is TRBJ1-4 and V is TRBV19; maybe TRBD1 (6 bases). CDR3 size: 16 residues. V was pared by 10 bases and J by 8 bases, with 26 bases between. Germline V CDR1 and CDR2: LNHDA, SQIVND (reference sequence). CDR3 amino acids: CATRRGRGARWEKLFF. DNA for the CDR3: TGTGCCACCCGAAGGGGCCGGGGGGCGCGGTGGGAAAAACTGTTTTTT.